A selection of T cell receptor beta chains follows, all from one sample in a study of CD8 T cells in Susac syndrome. Each CDR3 protein is one row after TCRdb ran MiXCR on the immunoSEQ multiplex PCR reads. Here the sample spans roughly 200,000 distinct CDR3 sequences, over 75% being singletons. Input material: CD4+ T cells from PBMCs. Receptors originate from a human donor with Susac syndrome. Each CDR3 is given with its conserved first and last residue.

j_call v_call cdr3_aa
TRBJ1-2 TRBV2 CARQGDYGYTF
TRBJ2-3 TRBV4-2 CASSQLEGGQADTQYF
TRBJ1-5 TRBV15 CATSRGNTNQPQHF
TRBJ2-1 TRBV10-3 CACGREGNEQFF
TRBJ2-7 TRBV2 CASRGLETRGEQYF
TRBJ2-2 TRBV5-7 CASTSSWTSGSKWTGELFF
TRBJ1-2 TRBV5-1 CASSLEGTVNYGYTF
TRBJ2-1 TRBV7-9 CASSLDWDNEQFF
TRBJ1-1 TRBV5-1 CASSSKTGMNTEAFF
TRBJ2-5 TRBV20-1 CSASASGPGETQYF
TRBJ2-7 TRBV20-1 CSAGVNGGNHEQYF
TRBJ1-2 TRBV3-1 CASSQGGTSYGYTF
TRBJ2-5 TRBV11-2 CASSSERGQYQETQYF
TRBJ2-3 TRBV2 CASNRAGGRTDTQYF